Sequencing of this TCR beta chain was carried out in a study of beta chain features in type 1 diabetes. Study-level points and caveats: All four CD4+ subsets from Type 1 diabetes patients carried moderately but significantly shorter TCRB CDR3s.

Reverse transcribing all isolated RNA meant expressed TCRB transcripts were sequenced. TCRdb's table, derived via immunoSEQ multiplex PCR, lists solely in-frame clones and lacks some. The sample holds 150,000 to 180,000 clones; over 8.5% are singletons and the top ten take approximately 2%. The CDR3 sequence is 14 residues long. Germline V lookup: CDR1 SEHNR, CDR2 FQNEAQ (reference sequence). In this sample, this clone turned up a few times. Its antigen is still unknown. Compared with germline, one end of the junction differs, possibly owing to a read error. CD45RO/CCR7/CD25/CD127/CD95/CD27 staining was used to isolate CD4+ naive, central memory, regulatory and stem cell-like memory cells by sorting.

What was sequenced was central memory CD4+ T cells from blood. The chain carries TRBV7-9 and TRBJ2-7; the D call may be TRBD1 or TRBD2 (5 bases each). The receptor was isolated from a man aged 18 to 29 in good health. This CDR3 is CASTYSGTGYGQYF. The CDR3 region has the DNA TGTGCCAGCACCTACTCCGGGACGGGATACGGGCAGTACTTC. The whole variable domain, remainder taken from reference TRBV7-9 and TRBJ2-7, is DTGVSQNPRHKITKRGQNVTFRCDPISEHNRLYWYRQTLGQGPEFLTYFQNEAQLEKSRLLSDRFSAERPKGSFSTLEIQRTEQGDSAMYLCASTYSGTGYGQYFGPGTRLTVT.